The 8 T cell receptor beta chains below come from one sample, sequenced in a study of OX40 agonist ivuxolimab in advanced cancers. Clones were sequenced by immunoSEQ multiplex PCR, and TCRdb holds only the in-frame ones, with some missing. The sample holds about 30,000 clones, approximately 90% seen once. The starting material was CD4+ or CD8+ T cells sorted from blood, obtained in a trial of the OX40 agonist ivuxolimab. These receptor sequences come from an adult with an advanced solid tumor such as melanoma, head and neck, liver or kidney cancer.

This clone came up once. The CDR3 here is CASSGSDRELFF. CDR3 nucleotide sequence: TGTGCCAGCAGCGGATCCGACAGGGAGCTGTTTTTT. The chain combines TRBV7-7 with TRBJ2-2; D is undetermined. This CDR3 has 12 amino acids. The germline V and J ends were trimmed by 5 bases and 9 bases, with 10 bases remaining between them. Germline values: CDR1 SSHAT, CDR2 FNYEAQ (reference sequence).

In DNA form, the CDR3 reads TGTGCCAGCAGTGAAGAACTAGCGGGAGCTTACTACGAGCAGTACTTC. Its protein product is CASSEELAGAYYEQYF. The chain recombines TRBV6-1 with TRBJ2-7; 11 nucleotides match TRBD2. The CDR3 loop spans 16 amino acids. Unmatched junction bases numbered 5, after V lost 1 base and J lost 3 bases. The V gene's germline CDR1 is MNHNS and CDR2 SASEGT.

The V gene is TRBV10-2, the J gene TRBJ2-7; TRBD2 matches 13 bases. V shed 8 bases and J 3 bases; nucleotides not matched to a gene: 4. From germline, CDR1 is WSHSY and CDR2 SAAADI. The CDR3 extends over 14 amino acids. CDR3 nucleotide sequence: TGCGCCAGCCTACTAGCGGGAGGGAACTACGAGCAGTACTTC. Protein: CASLLAGGNYEQYF.

This clone was observed once. V usage is TRBV27 and J usage is TRBJ2-1; the match to TRBD2 covers 14 bases. The CDR3 covers 15 residues. The V gene's germline CDR1 is MNHEY and CDR2 SMNVEV (reference sequence). Trimming took 5 bases from V and 6 from J; bases not matched to a gene: 3. The CDR3 coding sequence is TGTGCCAGCAGTCTGGGGACTAGCGGGAGCAATGAGCAGTTCTTC. Amino acids: CASSLGTSGSNEQFF.

V usage is TRBV9 and J usage is TRBJ2-3, with D perhaps matching TRBD2 (6 bases). The CDR3 is made up of 13 amino acids. The germline gives CDR1 SGDLS, CDR2 YYNGEE. V dropped 5 bases and J dropped 3 bases, with 10 bases sitting between them. The CDR3: CASSRDWTDTQYF. CDR3 nucleotide sequence: TGTGCCAGCAGTCGGGACTGGACAGATACGCAGTATTTT. Drawing the rest from reference TRBV9 and TRBJ2-3, the complete variable domain is DSGVTQTPKHLITATGQRVTLRCSPRSGDLSVYWYQQSLDQGLQFLIQYYNGEERAKGNILERFSAQQFPDLHSELNLSSLELGDSALYFCASSRDWTDTQYFGPGTRLTVL.

J is TRBJ1-1 and V is TRBV7-6, with 8 bases that match TRBD1. J lost 4 bases, V lost 5 bases, and 3 bases had no gene match. The CDR3 consists of 13 residues. Germline assignment: CDR1 SGHVS and CDR2 FNYEAQ. For the CDR3, the DNA is TGTGCCAGCAGCCTCGGGACAGGCACTGAAGCTTTCTTT. It encodes CASSLGTGTEAFF.

This chain joins TRBV6-4 and TRBJ2-7; TRBD2 agrees at 12 bases. Trimming cost V 3 bases and J 3 bases; bases outside gene matches: 0. The CDR3 has 14 residues. Germline V gene sequence: CDR1 MRHNA, CDR2 SNTAGT. The CDR3 DNA is TGTGCCAGCAGTGAGACTAGCGGGAGCTACGAGCAGTACTTC. As protein: CASSETSGSYEQYF.

This chain connects TRBV27 to TRBJ1-4, with D tentatively TRBD1 (5 bases). Trimming shortened V by 3 bases and J by 2 bases, and 16 bases separated the two germline ends. The CDR3 consists of 17 residues. Germline V gene sequence: CDR1 MNHEY, CDR2 SMNVEV (reference sequence). CDR3 amino acids: CASSFGKGEGTNEKLFF. The CDR3 region has the DNA TGTGCCAGCAGTTTTGGGAAAGGGGAGGGTACTAATGAAAAACTGTTTTTT.